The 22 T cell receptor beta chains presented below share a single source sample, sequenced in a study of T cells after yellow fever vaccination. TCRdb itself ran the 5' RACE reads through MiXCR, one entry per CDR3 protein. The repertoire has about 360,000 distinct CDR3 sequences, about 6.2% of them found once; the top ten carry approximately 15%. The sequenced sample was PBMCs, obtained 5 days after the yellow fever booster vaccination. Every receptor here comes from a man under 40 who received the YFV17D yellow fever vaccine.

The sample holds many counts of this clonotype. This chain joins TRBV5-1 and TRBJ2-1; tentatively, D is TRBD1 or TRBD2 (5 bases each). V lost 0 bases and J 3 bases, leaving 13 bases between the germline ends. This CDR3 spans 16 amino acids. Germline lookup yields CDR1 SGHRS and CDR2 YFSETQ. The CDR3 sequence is CASSLALGRNYNEQFF. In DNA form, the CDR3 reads TGCGCCAGCAGCTTGGCCTTGGGACGAAACTACAATGAGCAGTTCTTC.

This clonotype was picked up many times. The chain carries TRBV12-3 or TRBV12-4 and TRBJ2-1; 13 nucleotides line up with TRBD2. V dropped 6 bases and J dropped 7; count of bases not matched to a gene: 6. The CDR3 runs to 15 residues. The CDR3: CASRPGLAGRNEQFF. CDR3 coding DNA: TGTGCCAGCAGGCCGGGACTAGCGGGGAGGAATGAGCAGTTCTTC.

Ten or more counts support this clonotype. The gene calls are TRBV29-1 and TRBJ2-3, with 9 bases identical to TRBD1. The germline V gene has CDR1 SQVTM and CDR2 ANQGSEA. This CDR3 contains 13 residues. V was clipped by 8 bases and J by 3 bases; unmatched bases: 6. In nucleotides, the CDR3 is TGCAGCCTCCTGACAGGGGGAACAGATACGCAGTATTTT. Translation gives CSLLTGGTDTQYF.

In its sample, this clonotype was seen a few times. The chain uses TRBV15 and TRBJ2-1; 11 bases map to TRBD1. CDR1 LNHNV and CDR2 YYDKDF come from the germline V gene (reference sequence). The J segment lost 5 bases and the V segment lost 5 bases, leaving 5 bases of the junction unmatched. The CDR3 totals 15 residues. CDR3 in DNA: TGTGCCACCAGCTTCGGACAGGGGGCGAACAATGAGCAGTTCTTC. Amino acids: CATSFGQGANNEQFF. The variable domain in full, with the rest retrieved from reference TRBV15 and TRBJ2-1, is DAMVIQNPRYQVTQFGKPVTLSCSQTLNHNVMYWYQQKSSQAPKLLFHYYDKDFNNEADTPDNFQSRRPNTSFCFLDIRSPGLGDTAMYLCATSFGQGANNEQFFGPGTRLTVL.

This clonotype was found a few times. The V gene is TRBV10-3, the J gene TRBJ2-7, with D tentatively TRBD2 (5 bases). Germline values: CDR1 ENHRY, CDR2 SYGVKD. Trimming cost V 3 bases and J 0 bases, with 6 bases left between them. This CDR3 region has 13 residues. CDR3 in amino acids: CAISDGDSYEQYF. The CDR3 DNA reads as TGTGCCATCAGTGACGGGGACTCCTACGAGCAGTACTTC.

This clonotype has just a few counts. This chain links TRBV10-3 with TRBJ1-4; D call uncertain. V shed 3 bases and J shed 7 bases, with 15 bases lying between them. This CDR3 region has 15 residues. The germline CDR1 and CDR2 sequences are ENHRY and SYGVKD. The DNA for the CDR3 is TGTGCCATCAGTGACGTGTCTGGGTCCGCTGAAAAACTGTTTTTT. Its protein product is CAISDVSGSAEKLFF.

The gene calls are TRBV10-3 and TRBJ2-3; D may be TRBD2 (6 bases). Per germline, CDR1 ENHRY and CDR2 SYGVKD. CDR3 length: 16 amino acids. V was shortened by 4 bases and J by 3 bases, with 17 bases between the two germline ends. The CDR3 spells CAISVASVTGTDTQYF. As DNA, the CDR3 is TGTGCCATCAGTGTGGCTAGCGTCACGGGGACAGATACGCAGTATTTT.

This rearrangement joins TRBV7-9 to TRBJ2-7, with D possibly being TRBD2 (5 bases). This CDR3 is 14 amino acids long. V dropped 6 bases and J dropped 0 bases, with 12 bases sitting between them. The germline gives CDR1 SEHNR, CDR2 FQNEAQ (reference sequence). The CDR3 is CASSQTGNSYEQYF. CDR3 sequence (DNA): TGTGCCAGCAGTCAAACCGGGAACTCCTACGAGCAGTACTTC.

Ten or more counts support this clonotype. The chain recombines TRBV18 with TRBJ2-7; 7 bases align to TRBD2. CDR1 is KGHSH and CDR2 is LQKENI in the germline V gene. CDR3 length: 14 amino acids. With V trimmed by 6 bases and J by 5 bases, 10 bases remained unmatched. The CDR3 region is CASSPSLAGDEQYF. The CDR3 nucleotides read TGTGCCAGCTCTCCGTCCCTTGCGGGAGACGAGCAGTACTTC. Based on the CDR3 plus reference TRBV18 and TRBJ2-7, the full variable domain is NAGVMQNPRHLVRRRGQEARLRCSPMKGHSHVYWYRQLPEEGLKFMVYLQKENIIDESGMPKERFSAEFPKEGPSILRIQQVVRGDSAAYFCASSPSLAGDEQYFGPGTRLTVT.

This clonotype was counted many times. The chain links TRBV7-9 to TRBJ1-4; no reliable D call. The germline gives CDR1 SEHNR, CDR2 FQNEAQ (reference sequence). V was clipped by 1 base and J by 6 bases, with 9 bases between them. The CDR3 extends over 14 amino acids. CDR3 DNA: TGTGCCAGCAGCTTAGGGGCGGGCGATGAAAAACTGTTTTTT. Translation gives CASSLGAGDEKLFF.

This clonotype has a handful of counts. In DNA form, the CDR3 reads TGCGCCAGCAGCCAAGATTACGGTACAGCCGGAAACACCATATATTTT. Protein sequence: CASSQDYGTAGNTIYF. V usage is TRBV4-3 and J usage is TRBJ1-3; D uncertain. The V gene lost 0 bases and the J gene lost 4 bases, with 13 bases spanning the gap. Per germline, CDR1 LGHNA and CDR2 YSLEER. The CDR3 loop spans 16 amino acids.

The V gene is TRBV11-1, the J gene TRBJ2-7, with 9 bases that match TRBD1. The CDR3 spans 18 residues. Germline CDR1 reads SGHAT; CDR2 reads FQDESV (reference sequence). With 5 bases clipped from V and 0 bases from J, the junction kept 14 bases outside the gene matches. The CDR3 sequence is CASSPRPGTGYNSYEQYF. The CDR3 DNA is TGTGCCAGCAGCCCAAGACCCGGGACAGGGTATAACTCCTACGAGCAGTACTTC.

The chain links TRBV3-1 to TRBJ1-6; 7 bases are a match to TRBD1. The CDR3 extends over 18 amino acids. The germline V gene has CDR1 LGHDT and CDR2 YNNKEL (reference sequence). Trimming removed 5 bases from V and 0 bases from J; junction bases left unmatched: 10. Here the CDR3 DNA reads TGTGCCAGCAGCGGACAGGCCGTAACAGCCTCCTATAATTCACCCCTCCACTTT. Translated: CASSGQAVTASYNSPLHF.

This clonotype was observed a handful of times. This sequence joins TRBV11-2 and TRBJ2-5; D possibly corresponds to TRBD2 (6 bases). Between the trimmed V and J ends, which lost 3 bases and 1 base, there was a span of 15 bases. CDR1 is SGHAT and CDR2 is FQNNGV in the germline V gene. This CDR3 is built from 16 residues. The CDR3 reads CASSFTGGATQETQYF. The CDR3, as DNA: TGTGCCAGCAGCTTCACCGGCGGGGCGACCCAAGAGACCCAGTACTTC.

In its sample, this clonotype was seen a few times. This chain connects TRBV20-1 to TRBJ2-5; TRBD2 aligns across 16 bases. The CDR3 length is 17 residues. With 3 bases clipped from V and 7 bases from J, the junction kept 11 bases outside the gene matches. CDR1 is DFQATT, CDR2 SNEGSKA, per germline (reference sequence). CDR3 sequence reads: CSASGTSGRALLGTQYF. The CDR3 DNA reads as TGCAGTGCTAGCGGGACTAGCGGGAGGGCCCTACTTGGGACCCAGTACTTC.

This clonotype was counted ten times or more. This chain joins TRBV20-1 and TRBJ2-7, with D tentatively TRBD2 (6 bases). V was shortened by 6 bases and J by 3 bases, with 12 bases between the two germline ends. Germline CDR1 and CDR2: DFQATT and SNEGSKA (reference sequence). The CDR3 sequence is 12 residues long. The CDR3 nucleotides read TGCAGTGCGGACCCCGGGGGCTACGAGCAGTACTTC. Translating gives CSADPGGYEQYF.

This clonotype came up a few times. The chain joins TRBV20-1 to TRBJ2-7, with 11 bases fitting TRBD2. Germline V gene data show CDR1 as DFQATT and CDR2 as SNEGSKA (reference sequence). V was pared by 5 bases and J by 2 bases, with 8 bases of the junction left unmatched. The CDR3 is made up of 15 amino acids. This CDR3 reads CSASSGTSGTYEQYF. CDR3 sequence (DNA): TGCAGTGCTTCATCAGGGACTAGCGGAACCTACGAGCAGTACTTC.

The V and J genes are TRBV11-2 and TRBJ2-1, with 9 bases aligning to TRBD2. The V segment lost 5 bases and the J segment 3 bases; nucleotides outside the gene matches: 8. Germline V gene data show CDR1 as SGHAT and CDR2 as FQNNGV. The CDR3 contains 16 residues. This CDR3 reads CASSQLGLADYNEQFF. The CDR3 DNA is TGTGCCAGCAGCCAATTGGGACTAGCAGACTACAATGAGCAGTTCTTC.

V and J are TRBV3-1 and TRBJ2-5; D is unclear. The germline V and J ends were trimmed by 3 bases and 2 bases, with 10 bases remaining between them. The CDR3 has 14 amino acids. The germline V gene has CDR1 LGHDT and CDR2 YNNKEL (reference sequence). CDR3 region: CASSHSTPQETQYF. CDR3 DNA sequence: TGTGCCAGCAGCCACTCTACCCCACAAGAGACCCAGTACTTC.

CDR3 region: CSASPQLAGLQETQYF. The CDR3, as DNA: TGCAGTGCTAGTCCCCAACTAGCGGGATTACAAGAGACCCAGTACTTC. The chain carries TRBV20-1 and TRBJ2-5, with 10 bases matching TRBD2. Per the germline V gene, CDR1 is DFQATT and CDR2 is SNEGSKA (reference sequence). The CDR3 runs 16 residues. The ends lost 3 bases at V and 2 bases at J; junction bases unmatched: 9.

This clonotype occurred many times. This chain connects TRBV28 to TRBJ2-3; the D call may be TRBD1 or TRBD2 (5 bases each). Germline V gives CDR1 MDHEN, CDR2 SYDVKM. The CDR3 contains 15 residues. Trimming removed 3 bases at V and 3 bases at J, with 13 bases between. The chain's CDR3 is CASSLGVVRTDTQYF. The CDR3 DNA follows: TGTGCCAGCAGTTTGGGGGTTGTCAGAACAGATACGCAGTATTTT.

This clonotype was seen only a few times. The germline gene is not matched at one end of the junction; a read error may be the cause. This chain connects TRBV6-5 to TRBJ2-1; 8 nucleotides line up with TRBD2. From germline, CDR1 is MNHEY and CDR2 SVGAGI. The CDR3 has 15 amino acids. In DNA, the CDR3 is TGTGCCAGCAGTTACAGCGGGACTAGTTACAGTGAGCAGTTCTTC. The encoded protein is CASSYSGTSYSEQFF.